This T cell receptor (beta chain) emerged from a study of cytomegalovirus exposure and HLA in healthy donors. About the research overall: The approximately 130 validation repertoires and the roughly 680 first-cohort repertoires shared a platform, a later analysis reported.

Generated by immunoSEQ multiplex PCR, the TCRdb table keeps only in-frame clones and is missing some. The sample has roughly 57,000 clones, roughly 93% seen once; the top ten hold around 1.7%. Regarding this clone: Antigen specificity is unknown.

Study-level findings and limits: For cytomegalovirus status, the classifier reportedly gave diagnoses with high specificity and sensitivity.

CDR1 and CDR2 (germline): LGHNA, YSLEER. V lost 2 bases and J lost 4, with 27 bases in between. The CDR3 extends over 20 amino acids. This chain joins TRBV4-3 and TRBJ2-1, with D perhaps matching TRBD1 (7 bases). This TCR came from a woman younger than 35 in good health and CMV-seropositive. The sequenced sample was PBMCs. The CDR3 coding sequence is TGCGCCAGCAGCCAAAGGAGGGGACCTTTTGTTGGGACAGAGTACAATGAGCAGTTCTTC. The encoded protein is CASSQRRGPFVGTEYNEQFF.